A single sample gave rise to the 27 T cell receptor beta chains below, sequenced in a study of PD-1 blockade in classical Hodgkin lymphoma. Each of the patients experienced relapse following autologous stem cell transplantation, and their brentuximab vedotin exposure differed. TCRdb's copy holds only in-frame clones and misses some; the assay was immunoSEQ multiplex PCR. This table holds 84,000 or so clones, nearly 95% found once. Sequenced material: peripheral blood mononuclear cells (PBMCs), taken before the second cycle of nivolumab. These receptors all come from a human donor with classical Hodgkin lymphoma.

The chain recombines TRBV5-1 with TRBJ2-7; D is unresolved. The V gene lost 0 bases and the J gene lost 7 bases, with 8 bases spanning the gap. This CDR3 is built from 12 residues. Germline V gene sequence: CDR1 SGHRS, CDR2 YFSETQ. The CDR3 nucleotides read TGCGCCAGCAGCTTGGGACCCTTGGAGCAGTACTTC. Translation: CASSLGPLEQYF.

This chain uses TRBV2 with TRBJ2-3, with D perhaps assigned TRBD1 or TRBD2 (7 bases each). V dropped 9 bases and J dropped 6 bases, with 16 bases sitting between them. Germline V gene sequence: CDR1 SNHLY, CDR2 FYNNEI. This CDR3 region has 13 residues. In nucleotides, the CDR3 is TGTGCCAGTCCAGGGGGGGCGAGCGATACGCAGTATTTT. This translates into CASPGGASDTQYF. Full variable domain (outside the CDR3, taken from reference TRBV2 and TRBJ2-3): EPEVTQTPSHQVTQMGQEVILRCVPISNHLYFYWYRQILGQKVEFLVSFYNNEISEKSEIFDDQFSVERPDGSNFTLKIRSTKLEDSAMYFCASPGGASDTQYFGPGTRLTVL.

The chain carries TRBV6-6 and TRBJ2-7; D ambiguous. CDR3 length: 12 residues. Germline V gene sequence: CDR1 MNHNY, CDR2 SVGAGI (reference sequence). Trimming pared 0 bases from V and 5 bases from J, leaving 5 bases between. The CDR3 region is CASSYSLNEQYF. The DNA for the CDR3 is TGTGCCAGCAGTTACTCTCTGAACGAGCAGTACTTC.

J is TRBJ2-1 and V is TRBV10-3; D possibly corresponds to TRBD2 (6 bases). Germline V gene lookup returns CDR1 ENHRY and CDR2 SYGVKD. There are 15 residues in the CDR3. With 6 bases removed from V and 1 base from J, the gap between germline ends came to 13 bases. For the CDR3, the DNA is TGTGCCATCAGAGGAAGCGGGTGGTCCTACAATGAGCAGTTCTTC. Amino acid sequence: CAIRGSGWSYNEQFF.

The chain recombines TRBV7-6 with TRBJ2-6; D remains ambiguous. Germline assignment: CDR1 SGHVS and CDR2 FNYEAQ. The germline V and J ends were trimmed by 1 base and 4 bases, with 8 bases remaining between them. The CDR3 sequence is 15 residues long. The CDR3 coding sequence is TGTGCCAGCAGCTTAGGGGGATCCGGGGCCAACGTCCTGACTTTC. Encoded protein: CASSLGGSGANVLTF.

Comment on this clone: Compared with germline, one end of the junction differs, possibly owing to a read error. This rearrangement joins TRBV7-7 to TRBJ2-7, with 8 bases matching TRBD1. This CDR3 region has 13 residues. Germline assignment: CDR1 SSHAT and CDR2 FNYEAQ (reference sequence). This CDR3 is CASSLQGGYEQYF. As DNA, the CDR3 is TGTGCTAGCAGCTTACAGGGGGGCTACGAGCAGTACTTC.

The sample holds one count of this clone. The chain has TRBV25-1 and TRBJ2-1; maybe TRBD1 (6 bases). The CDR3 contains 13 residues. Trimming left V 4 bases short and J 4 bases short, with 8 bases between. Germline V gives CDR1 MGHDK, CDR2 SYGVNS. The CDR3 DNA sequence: TGTGCCAGCAGTGCCGGACAGTACAATGAGCAGTTCTTC. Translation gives CASSAGQYNEQFF. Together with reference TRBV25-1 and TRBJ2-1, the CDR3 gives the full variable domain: EADIYQTPRYLVIGTGKKITLECSQTMGHDKMYWYQQDPGMELHLIHYSYGVNSTEKGDLSSESTVSRIRTEHFPLTLESARPSHTSQYLCASSAGQYNEQFFGPGTRLTVL.

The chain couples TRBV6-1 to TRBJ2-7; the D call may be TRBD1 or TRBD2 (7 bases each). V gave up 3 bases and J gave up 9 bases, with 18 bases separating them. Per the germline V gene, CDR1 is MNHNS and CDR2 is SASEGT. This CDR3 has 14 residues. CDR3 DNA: TGTGCCAGCAGTGATGCAGGGGGGGGCCTCGGGCAGTACTTC. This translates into CASSDAGGGLGQYF.

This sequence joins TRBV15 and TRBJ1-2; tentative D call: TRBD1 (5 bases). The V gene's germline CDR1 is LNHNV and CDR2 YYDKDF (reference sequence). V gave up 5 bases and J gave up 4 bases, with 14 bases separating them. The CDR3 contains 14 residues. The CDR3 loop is CATSARDRTYGYTF. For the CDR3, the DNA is TGTGCCACCAGCGCCCGGGACCGCACCTATGGCTACACCTTC. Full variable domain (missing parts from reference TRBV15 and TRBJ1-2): DAMVIQNPRYQVTQFGKPVTLSCSQTLNHNVMYWYQQKSSQAPKLLFHYYDKDFNNEADTPDNFQSRRPNTSFCFLDIRSPGLGDTAMYLCATSARDRTYGYTFGSGTRLTVV.

The CDR3 is CASSLASPGGLSEAFF. The DNA of the CDR3 is TGTGCCAGCAGCTTGGCCTCTCCAGGGGGCCTGTCTGAAGCTTTCTTT. This chain links TRBV5-6 with TRBJ1-1; 8 nucleotides agree with TRBD1. The CDR3 is 16 residues long. CDR1 and CDR2 from the germline V gene are SGHDT and YYEEEE. V dropped 0 bases and J dropped 6; count of bases not matched to a gene: 10.

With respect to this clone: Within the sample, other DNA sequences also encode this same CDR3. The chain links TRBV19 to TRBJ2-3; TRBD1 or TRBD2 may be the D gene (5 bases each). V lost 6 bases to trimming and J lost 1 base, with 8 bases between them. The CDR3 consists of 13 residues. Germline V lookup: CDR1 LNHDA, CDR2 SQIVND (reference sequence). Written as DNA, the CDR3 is TGTGCCAGTAGATTGGGGGGCACAGATACGCAGTATTTT. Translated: CASRLGGTDTQYF.

The CDR3 nucleotides are TGCGCCAGCAGCATTAGCGGGGCCCCCCATGAGCAGTTCTTC. It is translated as CASSISGAPHEQFF. The rearrangement uses TRBV5-1 and TRBJ2-1, with 8 bases matching TRBD2. Looked up from germline, CDR1 is SGHRS and CDR2 is YFSETQ. Germline trimming cut 4 bases from V and 8 bases from J; bases unmatched to any gene: 8. This CDR3 spans 14 amino acids.

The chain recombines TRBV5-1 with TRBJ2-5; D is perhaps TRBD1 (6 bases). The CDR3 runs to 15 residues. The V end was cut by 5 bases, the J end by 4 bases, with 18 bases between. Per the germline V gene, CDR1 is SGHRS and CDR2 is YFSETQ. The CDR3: CASRDWGQSTETQYF. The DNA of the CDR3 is TGCGCCAGCAGGGACTGGGGGCAGTCGACAGAGACCCAGTACTTC.

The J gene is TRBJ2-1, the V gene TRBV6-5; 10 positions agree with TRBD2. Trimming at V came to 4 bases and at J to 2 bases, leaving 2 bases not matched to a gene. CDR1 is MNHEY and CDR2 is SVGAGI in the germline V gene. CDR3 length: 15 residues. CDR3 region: CASSSGTSAYNEQFF. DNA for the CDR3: TGTGCCAGCAGTTCCGGGACTAGCGCCTACAATGAGCAGTTCTTC.

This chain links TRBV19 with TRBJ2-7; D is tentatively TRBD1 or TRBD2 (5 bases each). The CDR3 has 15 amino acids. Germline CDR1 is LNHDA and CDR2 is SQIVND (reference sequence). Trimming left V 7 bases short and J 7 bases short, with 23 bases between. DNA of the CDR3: TGTGCCAGTAAGGTTGACAGCCTCGTAGAGGGAGAGCAGTACTTC. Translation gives CASKVDSLVEGEQYF.

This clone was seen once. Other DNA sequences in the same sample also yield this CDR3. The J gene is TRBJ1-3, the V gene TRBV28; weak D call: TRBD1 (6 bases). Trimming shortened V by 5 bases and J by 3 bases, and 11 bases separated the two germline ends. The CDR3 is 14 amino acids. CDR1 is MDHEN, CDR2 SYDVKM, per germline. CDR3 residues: CASSPQGNGNTIYF. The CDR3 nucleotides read TGTGCCAGCAGTCCTCAGGGGAATGGAAACACCATATATTTT.

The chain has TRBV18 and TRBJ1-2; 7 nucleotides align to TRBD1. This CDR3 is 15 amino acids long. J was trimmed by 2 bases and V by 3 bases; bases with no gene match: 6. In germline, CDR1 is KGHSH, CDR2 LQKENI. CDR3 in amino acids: CASSPLGTENYGYTF. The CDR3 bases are TGTGCCAGCTCACCCCTGGGGACAGAGAACTATGGCTACACCTTC.

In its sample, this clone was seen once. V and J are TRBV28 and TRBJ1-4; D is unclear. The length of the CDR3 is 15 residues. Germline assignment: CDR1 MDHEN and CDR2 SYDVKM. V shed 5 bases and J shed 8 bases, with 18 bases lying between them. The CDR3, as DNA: TGTGCCAGCAGTCCCACTGGGAGAACGGGGGAAAAACTGTTTTTT. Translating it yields CASSPTGRTGEKLFF.

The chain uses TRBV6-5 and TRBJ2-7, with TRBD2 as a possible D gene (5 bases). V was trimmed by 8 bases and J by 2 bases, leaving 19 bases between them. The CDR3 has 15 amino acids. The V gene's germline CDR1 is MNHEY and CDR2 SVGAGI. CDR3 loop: CASYFFQKAAYEQYF. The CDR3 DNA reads TGTGCCAGCTACTTCTTCCAAAAAGCGGCCTACGAGCAGTACTTC.

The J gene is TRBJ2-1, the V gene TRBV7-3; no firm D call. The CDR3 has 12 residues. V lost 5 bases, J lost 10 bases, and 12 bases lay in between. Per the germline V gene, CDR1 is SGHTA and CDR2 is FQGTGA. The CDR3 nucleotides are TGTGCCAGCAGCCTATCCGGCGGCGAGCAGTTCTTC. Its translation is CASSLSGGEQFF. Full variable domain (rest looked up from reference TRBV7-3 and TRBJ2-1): GAGVSQTPSNKVTEKGKYVELRCDPISGHTALYWYRQSLGQGPEFLIYFQGTGAADDSGLPNDRFFAVRPEGSVSTLKIQRTERGDSAVYLCASSLSGGEQFFGPGTRLTVL.

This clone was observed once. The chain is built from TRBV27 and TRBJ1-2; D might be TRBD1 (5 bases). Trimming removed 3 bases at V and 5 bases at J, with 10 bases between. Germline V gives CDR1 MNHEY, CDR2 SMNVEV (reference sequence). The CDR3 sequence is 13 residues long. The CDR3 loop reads CASSFEGRYGYTF. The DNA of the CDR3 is TGTGCCAGCAGTTTCGAGGGGCGTTATGGCTACACCTTC.

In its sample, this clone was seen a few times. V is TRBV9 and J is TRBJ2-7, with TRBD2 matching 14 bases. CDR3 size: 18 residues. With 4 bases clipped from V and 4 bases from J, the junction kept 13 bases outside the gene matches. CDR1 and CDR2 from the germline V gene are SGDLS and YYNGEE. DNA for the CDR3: TGTGCCAGCAGCCCAGACCCCAGAGGACTAGCGGGAGGTTACGAGCAGTACTTC. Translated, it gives CASSPDPRGLAGGYEQYF.

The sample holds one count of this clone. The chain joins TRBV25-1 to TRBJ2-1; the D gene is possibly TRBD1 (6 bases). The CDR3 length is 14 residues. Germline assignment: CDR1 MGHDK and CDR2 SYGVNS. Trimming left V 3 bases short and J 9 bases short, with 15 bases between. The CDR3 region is CASSDPARDIEQFF. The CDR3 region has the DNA TGTGCCAGCAGTGACCCCGCCCGGGACATTGAGCAGTTCTTC.

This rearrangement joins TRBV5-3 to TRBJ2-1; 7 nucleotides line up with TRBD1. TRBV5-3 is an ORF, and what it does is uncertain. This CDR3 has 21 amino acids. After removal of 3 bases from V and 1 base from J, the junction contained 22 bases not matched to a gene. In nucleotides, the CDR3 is TGTGCCAGAAGCTCCGATGTTAGACAGGGCCCTCACCAGAGGTCCTACAATGAGCAGTTCTTC. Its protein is CARSSDVRQGPHQRSYNEQFF.

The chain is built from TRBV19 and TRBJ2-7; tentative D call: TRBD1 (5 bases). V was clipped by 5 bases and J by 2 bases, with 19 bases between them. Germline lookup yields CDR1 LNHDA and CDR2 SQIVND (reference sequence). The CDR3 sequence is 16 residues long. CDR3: CASSPQGVSVAYEQYF. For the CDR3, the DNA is TGTGCCAGTAGTCCCCAGGGTGTAAGCGTTGCCTACGAGCAGTACTTC.

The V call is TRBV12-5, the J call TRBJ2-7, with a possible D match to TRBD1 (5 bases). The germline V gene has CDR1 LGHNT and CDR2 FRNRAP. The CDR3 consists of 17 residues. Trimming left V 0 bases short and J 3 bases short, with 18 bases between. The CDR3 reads CASGLVWSWGPIYEQYF. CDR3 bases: TGTGCTAGTGGTTTGGTATGGTCGTGGGGCCCCATCTACGAGCAGTACTTC.

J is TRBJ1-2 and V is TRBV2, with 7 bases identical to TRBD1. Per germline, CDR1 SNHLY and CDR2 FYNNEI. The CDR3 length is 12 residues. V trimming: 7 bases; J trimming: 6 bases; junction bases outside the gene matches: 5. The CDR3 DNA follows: TGTGCCAGCAATGACAGGGTTGATGGCTACACCTTC. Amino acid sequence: CASNDRVDGYTF.